Here is one TCR beta chain with its context. What it binds is unknown. The intended depth for sequencing was 1 in 200,000 to 1 in 1 million T cells. The repertoire was sequenced with immunoSEQ multiplex PCR; TCRdb's copy has only in-frame clones and lacks some. The data show about 130,000 clones, approximately 81% seen once. The length of the CDR3 is 14 residues. Trimming removed 9 bases from V and 6 bases from J, with 17 bases in between. Germline loops: CDR1 LNHDA, CDR2 SQIVND (reference sequence). The data are from a study of cytotoxic CD8 clonotypes in ibrutinib-treated CLL. Turning to the study itself: A mean of around 270,000 productive templates and more than 75,000 productive rearrangements was obtained per sample. Overall study findings and caveats: Starting clonality was above that of age-matched healthy donors and tracked circulating CD8+ T-cell counts. The times at which samples were taken varied between sustained-remission and progressing patients.

Source: PBMCs, taken after 12 months of ibrutinib treatment. The chain couples TRBV19 to TRBJ2-2; TRBD2 might be the D (5 bases). The TCR was taken from a human donor with chronic lymphocytic leukemia. CDR3 in DNA: TGTGCCAGCGGGGTAGGGCATACGGCCGGGGAGCTGTTTTTT. Translation: CASGVGHTAGELFF.